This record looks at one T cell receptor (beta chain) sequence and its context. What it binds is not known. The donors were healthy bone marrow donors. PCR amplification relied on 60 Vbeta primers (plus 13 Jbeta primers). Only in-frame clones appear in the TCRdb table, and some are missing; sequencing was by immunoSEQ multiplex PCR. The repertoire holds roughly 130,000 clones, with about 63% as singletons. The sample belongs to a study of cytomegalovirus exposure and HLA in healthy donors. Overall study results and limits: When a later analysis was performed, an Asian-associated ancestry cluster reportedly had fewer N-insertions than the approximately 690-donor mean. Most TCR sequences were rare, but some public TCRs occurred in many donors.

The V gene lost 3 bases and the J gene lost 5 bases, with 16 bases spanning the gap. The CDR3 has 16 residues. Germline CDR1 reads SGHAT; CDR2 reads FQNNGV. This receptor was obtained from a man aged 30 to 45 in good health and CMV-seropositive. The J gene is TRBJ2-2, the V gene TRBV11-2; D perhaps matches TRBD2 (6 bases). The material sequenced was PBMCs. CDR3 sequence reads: CASSLLAGSRTGELFF. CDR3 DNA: TGTGCCAGCAGCTTGTTAGCCGGGAGCCGTACCGGGGAGCTGTTTTTT.